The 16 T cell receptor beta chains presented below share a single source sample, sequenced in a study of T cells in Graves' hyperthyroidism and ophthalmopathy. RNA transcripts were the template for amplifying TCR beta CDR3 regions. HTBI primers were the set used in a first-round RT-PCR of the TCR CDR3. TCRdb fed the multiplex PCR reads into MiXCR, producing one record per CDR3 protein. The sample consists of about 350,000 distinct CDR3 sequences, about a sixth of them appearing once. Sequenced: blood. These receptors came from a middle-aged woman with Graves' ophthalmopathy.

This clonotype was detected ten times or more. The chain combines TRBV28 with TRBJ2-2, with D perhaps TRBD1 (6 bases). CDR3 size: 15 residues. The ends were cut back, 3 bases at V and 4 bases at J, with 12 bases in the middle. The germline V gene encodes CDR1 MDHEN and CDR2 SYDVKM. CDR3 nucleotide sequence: TGTGCCAGCAGTTTTCCACAGGGACGCACCGGGGAGCTGTTTTTT. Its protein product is CASSFPQGRTGELFF.

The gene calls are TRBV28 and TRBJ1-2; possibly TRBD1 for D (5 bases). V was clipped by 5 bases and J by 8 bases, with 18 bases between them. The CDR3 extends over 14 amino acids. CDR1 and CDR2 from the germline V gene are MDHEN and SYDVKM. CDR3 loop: CASSTLRRGQGYTF. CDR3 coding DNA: TGTGCCAGCAGTACCCTCCGACGGGGCCAGGGCTACACCTTC.

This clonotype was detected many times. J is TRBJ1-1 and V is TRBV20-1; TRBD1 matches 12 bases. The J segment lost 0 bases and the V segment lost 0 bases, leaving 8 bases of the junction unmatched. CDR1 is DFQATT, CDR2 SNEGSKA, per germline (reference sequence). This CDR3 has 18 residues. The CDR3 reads CSARDPGTGGLMNTEAFF. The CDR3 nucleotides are TGCAGTGCTAGAGACCCCGGGACAGGGGGCCTCATGAACACTGAAGCTTTCTTT.

CDR3: CASSYEIESQTNYGYTF. CDR3 bases: TGTGCCAGCAGTTACGAGATCGAGAGTCAGACTAACTATGGCTACACCTTC. The V gene is TRBV6-5, the J gene TRBJ1-2; D ambiguous. Germline CDR1 reads MNHEY; CDR2 reads SVGAGI. This CDR3 comprises 17 residues. V lost 2 bases and J lost 0, with 16 bases in between.

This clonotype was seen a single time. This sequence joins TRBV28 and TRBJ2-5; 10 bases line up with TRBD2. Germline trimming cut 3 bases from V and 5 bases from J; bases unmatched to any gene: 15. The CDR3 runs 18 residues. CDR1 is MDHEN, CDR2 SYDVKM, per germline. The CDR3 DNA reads TGTGCCAGCAGTTTCTCCACCTCCGGGACTAGCGATGGGGAGACCCAGTACTTC. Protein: CASSFSTSGTSDGETQYF.

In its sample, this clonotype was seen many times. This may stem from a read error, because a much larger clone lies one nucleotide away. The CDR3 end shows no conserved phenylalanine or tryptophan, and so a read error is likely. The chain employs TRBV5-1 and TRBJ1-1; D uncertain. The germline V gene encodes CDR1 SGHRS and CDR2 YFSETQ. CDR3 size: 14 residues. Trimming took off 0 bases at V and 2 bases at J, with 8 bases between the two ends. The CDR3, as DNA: TGCGCCAGCAGCTTGGTGGGCAGCAACACTGAAGCTTTCCTT. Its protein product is CASSLVGSNTEAFL.

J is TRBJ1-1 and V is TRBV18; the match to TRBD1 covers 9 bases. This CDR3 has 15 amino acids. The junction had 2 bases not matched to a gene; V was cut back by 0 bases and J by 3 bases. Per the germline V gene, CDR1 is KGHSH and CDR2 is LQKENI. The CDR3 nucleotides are TGTGCCAGCTCACCACCGGACAGGGGCTACACTGAAGCTTTCTTT. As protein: CASSPPDRGYTEAFF.

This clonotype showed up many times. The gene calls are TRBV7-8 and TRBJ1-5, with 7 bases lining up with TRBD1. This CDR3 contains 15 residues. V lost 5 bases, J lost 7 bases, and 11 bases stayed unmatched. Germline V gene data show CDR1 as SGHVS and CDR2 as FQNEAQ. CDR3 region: CASSQDRASGQPQHF. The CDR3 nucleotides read TGTGCCAGCAGCCAAGACAGGGCCTCGGGACAGCCCCAGCATTTT.

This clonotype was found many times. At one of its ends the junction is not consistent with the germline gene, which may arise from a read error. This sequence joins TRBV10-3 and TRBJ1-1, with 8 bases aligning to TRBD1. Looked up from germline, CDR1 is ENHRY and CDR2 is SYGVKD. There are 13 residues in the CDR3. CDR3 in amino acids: CAIGEDRGSEAFF. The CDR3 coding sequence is TGTGCCATCGGTGAAGACAGGGGTAGTGAAGCTTTCTTT.

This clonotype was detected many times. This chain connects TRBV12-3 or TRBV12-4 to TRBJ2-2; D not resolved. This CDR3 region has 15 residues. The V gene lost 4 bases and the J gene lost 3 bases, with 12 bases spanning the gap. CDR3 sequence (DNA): TGTGCCAGCAGTTCCGATGGGGTTTACACCGGGGAGCTGTTTTTT. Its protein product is CASSSDGVYTGELFF.

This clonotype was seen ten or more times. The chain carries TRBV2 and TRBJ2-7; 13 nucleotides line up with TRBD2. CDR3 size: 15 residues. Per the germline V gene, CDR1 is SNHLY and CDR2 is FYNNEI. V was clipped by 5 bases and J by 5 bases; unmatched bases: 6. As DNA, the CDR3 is TGTGCCAGCAGTCCCGGACTAGCGGGAGCCGACGAGCAGTACTTC. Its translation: CASSPGLAGADEQYF.

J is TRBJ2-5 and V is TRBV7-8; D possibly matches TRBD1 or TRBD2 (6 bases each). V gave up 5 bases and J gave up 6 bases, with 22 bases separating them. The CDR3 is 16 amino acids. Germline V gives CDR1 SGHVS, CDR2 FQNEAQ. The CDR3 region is CASSRGGGGWLQTQYF. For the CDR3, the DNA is TGTGCCAGCAGCAGAGGCGGAGGGGGATGGTTACAGACCCAGTACTTC.

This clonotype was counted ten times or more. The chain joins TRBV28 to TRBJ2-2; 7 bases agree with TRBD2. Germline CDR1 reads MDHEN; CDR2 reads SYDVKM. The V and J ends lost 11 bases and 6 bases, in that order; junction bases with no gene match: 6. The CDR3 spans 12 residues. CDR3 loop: CAGTAGAGELFF. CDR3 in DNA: TGTGCCGGGACGGCGGGAGCCGGGGAGCTGTTTTTT.

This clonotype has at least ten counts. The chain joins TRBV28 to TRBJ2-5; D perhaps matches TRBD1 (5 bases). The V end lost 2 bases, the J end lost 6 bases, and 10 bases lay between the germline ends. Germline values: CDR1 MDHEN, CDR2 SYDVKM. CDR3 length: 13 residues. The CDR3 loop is CASSLDSQQTQYF. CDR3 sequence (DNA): TGTGCCAGCAGTTTAGACAGTCAGCAGACCCAGTACTTC.

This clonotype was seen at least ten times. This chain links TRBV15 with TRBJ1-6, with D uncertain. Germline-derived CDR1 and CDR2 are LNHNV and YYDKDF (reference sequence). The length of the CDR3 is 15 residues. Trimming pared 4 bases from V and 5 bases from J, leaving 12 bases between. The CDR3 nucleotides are TGTGCCACCAGCACGAGTCTCCTGGATAATTCACCCCTCCACTTT. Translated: CATSTSLLDNSPLHF. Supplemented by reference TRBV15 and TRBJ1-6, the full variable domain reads DAMVIQNPRYQVTQFGKPVTLSCSQTLNHNVMYWYQQKSSQAPKLLFHYYDKDFNNEADTPDNFQSRRPNTSFCFLDIRSPGLGDTAMYLCATSTSLLDNSPLHFGNGTRLTVT.

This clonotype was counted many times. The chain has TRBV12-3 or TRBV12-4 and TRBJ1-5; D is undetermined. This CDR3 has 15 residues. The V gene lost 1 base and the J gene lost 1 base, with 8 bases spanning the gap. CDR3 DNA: TGTGCCAGCAGTTTAGTGATGGGGAGCAATCAGCCCCAGCATTTT. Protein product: CASSLVMGSNQPQHF.